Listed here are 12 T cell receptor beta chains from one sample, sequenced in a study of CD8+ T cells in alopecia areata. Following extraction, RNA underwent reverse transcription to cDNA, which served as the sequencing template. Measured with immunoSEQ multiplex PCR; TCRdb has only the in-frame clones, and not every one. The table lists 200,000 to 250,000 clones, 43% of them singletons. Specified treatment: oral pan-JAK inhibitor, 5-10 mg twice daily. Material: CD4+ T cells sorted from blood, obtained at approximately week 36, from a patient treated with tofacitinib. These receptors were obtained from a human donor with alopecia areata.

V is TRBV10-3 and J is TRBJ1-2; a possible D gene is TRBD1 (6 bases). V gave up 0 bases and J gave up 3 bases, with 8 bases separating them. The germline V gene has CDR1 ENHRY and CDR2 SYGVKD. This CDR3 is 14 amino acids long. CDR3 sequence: CAISESAGDYGYTF. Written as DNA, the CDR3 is TGTGCCATCAGTGAGTCGGCAGGGGACTATGGCTACACCTTC.

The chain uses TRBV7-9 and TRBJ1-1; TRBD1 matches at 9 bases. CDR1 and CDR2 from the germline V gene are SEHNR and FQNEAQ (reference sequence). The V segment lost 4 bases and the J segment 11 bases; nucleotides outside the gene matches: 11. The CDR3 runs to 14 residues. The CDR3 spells CASSSTGTGLGAFF. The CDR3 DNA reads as TGTGCCAGCAGCTCGACCGGGACAGGGCTCGGGGCTTTCTTT. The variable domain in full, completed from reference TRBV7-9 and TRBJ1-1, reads DTGVSQNPRHKITKRGQNVTFRCDPISEHNRLYWYRQTLGQGPEFLTYFQNEAQLEKSRLLSDRFSAERPKGSFSTLEIQRTEQGDSAMYLCASSSTGTGLGAFFGQGTRLTVV.

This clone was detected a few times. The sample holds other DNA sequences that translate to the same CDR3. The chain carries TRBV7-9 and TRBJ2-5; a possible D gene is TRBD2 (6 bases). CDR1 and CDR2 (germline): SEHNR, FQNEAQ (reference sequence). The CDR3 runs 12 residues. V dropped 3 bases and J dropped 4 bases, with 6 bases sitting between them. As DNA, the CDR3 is TGTGCCAGCAGCTTCGGGGGAGAGACCCAGTACTTC. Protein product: CASSFGGETQYF.

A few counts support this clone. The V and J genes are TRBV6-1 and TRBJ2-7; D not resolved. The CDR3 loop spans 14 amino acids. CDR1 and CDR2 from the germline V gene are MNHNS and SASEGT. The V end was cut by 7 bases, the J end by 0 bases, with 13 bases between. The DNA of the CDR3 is TGTGCCAGCACTCTTGTCGGTAACTCCTACGAGCAGTACTTC. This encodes CASTLVGNSYEQYF.

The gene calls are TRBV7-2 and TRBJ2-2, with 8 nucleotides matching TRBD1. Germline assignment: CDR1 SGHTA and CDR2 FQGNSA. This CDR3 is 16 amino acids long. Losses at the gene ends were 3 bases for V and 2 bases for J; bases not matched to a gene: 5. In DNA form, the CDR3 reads TGTGCCAGCAGCTTGCAGGGGGCTCTTAACACCGGGGAGCTGTTTTTT. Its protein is CASSLQGALNTGELFF.

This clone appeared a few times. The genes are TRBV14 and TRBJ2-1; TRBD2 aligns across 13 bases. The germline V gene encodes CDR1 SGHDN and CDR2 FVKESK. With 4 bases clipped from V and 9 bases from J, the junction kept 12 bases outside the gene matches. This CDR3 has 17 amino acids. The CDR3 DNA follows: TGTGCCAGCAGCCCACTAGCGGGAGGGCCTGGTATGGGTGAGCAGTTCTTC. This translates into CASSPLAGGPGMGEQFF.

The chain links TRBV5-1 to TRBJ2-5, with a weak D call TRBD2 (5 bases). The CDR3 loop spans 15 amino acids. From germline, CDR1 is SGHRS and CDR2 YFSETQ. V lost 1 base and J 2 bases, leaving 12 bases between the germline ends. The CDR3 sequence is CASSLPGGPQETQYF. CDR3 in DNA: TGCGCCAGCAGCTTGCCCGGAGGACCTCAAGAGACCCAGTACTTC.

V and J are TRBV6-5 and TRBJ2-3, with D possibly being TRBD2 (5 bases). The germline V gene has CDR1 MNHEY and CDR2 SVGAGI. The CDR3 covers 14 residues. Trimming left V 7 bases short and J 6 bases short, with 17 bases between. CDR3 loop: CASTESLARDTQYF. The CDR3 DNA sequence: TGTGCCAGCACAGAGTCGCTAGCCCGTGATACGCAGTATTTT.

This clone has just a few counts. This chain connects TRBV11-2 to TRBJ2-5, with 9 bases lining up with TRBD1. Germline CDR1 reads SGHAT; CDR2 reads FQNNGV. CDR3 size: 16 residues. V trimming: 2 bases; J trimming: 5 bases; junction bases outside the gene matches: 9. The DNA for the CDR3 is TGTGCCAGCAGCTTATTAACCGGGACAGGGTTGGAGACCCAGTACTTC. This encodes CASSLLTGTGLETQYF.

CDR3 nucleotide sequence: TGTGCCAGCAGCTTAGGGGCCACTACAGGAGGGAACACTGAAGCTTTCTTT. Amino acids: CASSLGATTGGNTEAFF. The chain combines TRBV7-9 with TRBJ1-1, with a tentative D call TRBD1 (5 bases). The V gene lost 1 base and the J gene lost 1 base, with 16 bases spanning the gap. The CDR3 has 17 amino acids. Looked up from germline, CDR1 is SEHNR and CDR2 is FQNEAQ (reference sequence).

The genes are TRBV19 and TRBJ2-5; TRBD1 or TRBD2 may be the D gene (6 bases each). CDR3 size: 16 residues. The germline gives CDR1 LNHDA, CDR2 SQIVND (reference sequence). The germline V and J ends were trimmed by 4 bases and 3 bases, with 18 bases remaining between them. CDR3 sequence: CASSTRRAGEEETQYF. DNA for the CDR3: TGTGCCAGTAGTACCCGCCGGGCAGGGGAGGAAGAGACCCAGTACTTC.

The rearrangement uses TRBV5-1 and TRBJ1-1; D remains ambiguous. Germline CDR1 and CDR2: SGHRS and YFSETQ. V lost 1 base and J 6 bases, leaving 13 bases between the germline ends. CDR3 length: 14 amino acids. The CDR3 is CASSLRSLSAEAFF. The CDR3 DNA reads TGCGCCAGCAGCTTGCGTAGTTTGAGCGCTGAAGCTTTCTTT.